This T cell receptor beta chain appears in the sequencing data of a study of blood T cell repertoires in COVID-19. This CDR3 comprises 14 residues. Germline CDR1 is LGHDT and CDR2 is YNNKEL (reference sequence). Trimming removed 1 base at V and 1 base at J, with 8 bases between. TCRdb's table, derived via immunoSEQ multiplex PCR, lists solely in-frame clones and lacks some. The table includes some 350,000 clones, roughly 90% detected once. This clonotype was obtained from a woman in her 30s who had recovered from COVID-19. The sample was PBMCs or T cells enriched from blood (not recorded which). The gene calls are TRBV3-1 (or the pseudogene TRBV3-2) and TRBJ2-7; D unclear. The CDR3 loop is CASSQVPVSYEQYF. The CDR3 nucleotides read TGTGCCAGCAGCCAAGTACCAGTTTCCTACGAGCAGTACTTC.